This T cell receptor (beta chain) was observed in a study of blood T cell repertoires in COVID-19. Study details: Acute and convalescent COVID-19 specimens originated in the United States, Italy and Spain. From T cells, B-cell-depleted T cells, or PBMCs came the material, which was cDNA or gDNA.

Under the authors' procedure: For nucleated cells, counts were estimated from reference gene primer amplification. Some clones are missing from TCRdb's copy, which holds only in-frame ones; the method was immunoSEQ multiplex PCR. V and J calls and clone size follow that table, whereas D and trimming were derived from the DNA. The sample consists of approximately 210,000 clones, about 91% of them appearing once. The ends were cut back, 3 bases at V and 3 bases at J, with 3 bases in the middle. The CDR3 totals 12 residues. CDR1 is MNHEY, CDR2 SMNVEV, per germline (reference sequence). The sequenced sample was peripheral blood. The TCR originated in a man aged 18 to 29 with active or convalescent COVID-19. V usage is TRBV27 and J usage is TRBJ1-5; D not certain. CDR3 DNA: TGTGCCAGCAGTTTCCACAATCAGCCCCAGCATTTT. It yields the protein CASSFHNQPQHF.